A selection of T cell receptor beta chains follows, all from one sample in a study of shared T cell receptors in the human thymus. Clones were read by immunoSEQ multiplex PCR, and TCRdb kept only the in-frame ones, dropping some. The repertoire has 630,000 or so clones, about 89% of them found once; the top ten carry roughly 0.0087%. The same sample was also used in a study of human thymus T cells.

Sequencing was done on a sample of thymocytes. These receptors were obtained from a boy under three years old with a congenital heart defect. Each CDR3 is given with its conserved first and last residue.

J: TRBJ2-5
V: TRBV27
CDR3: CASSLAGPKETQYF

J: TRBJ2-3
V: TRBV2
CDR3: CASSERTGGPDTQYF

J: TRBJ1-1
V: TRBV5-1
CDR3: CASSLAEATRLNTEAFF

J: TRBJ2-2
V: TRBV30
CDR3: CAPNLYGKAGELFF

J: TRBJ2-7
V: TRBV7-9
CDR3: CASSYSRSSYEQYF

J: TRBJ2-7
V: TRBV6-6
CDR3: CASSYGQMSYEQYF

J: TRBJ2-3
V: TRBV4-1
CDR3: CASSQKAGGGQPDTQYF

J: TRBJ1-1
V: TRBV2
CDR3: CASSALDRYKAEAFF

J: TRBJ2-7
V: TRBV19
CDR3: CASSRFSLGQNYEQYF

J: TRBJ2-5
V: TRBV6-1
CDR3: CASRGRKETQYF

J: TRBJ2-5
V: TRBV6-1
CDR3: CAIRNRGQETQYF

J: TRBJ2-1
V: TRBV27
CDR3: CASSPYLSGRANEQFF

J: TRBJ2-1
V: TRBV19
CDR3: CASSMRVRYSSYNEQFF

J: TRBJ2-7
V: TRBV7-9
CDR3: CASSPVAGSF

J: TRBJ1-1
V: TRBV5-1
CDR3: CASSLAGTGEAFF

J: TRBJ1-5
V: TRBV30
CDR3: CAWSHPGGQQPQHF

J: TRBJ2-3
V: TRBV7-6
CDR3: CASRTGGSDTQYF

J: TRBJ2-7
V: TRBV9
CDR3: CASSPRGSYEQYF

J: TRBJ2-7
V: TRBV5-1
CDR3: CASSSTETTTHPNNSYEQYF

J: TRBJ2-7
V: TRBV5-1
CDR3: CASSLFRDNPYEQYF

J: TRBJ2-7
V: TRBV19
CDR3: CASSIVFGYEQYF

J: TRBJ1-1
V: TRBV20-1
CDR3: CSASTDTEAFF

J: TRBJ2-5
V: TRBV2
CDR3: CASSEPAGQETQYF

J: TRBJ2-4
V: TRBV27
CDR3: CASSPRPGLAGSEDKNIQYF

J: TRBJ1-5
V: TRBV15
CDR3: CATGRAGDSNQPQHF

J: TRBJ2-1
V: TRBV6-1
CDR3: CASSEDRDWYNEQFF